The 21 T cell receptor beta chains below were found in one sample sequenced in a study of blood T cell repertoires in COVID-19. Sequenced by immunoSEQ multiplex PCR; TCRdb stores in-frame clones only, minus some. The table records some 220,000 clones, 70% to 90% of them present only once. The source material was peripheral blood. Receptors were obtained from a man aged 50 to 59 who had recovered from COVID-19.

The chain uses TRBV5-1 and TRBJ2-5, with TRBD2 as a possible D gene (5 bases). V was cut by 0 bases and J by 4 bases, with 10 bases left in between. Germline CDR1 and CDR2: SGHRS and YFSETQ. There are 14 residues in the CDR3. The DNA for the CDR3 is TGCGCCAGCAGCTTGGTAGTTGGAGGAGAGACCCAGTACTTC. Translated, it gives CASSLVVGGETQYF.

The chain uses TRBV24-1 and TRBJ2-1; possible D gene TRBD2, 5 bases. In germline, CDR1 is KGHDR, CDR2 SFDVKD. The CDR3 spans 16 residues. The V gene lost 4 bases and the J gene lost 4 bases, with 16 bases spanning the gap. CDR3 bases: TGTGCCACCAGTGACCTCCGGGGTGGGGAGTACAATGAGCAGTTCTTC. Protein: CATSDLRGGEYNEQFF.

This sequence joins TRBV27 and TRBJ2-7; 8 bases match TRBD2. The CDR3 consists of 16 residues. V dropped 0 bases and J dropped 4; count of bases not matched to a gene: 8. In germline, CDR1 is MNHEY, CDR2 SMNVEV (reference sequence). The CDR3 sequence is CASSLSRARGGYEQYF. The CDR3 coding sequence is TGTGCCAGCAGTTTATCTCGGGCCCGGGGGGGGTACGAGCAGTACTTC.

This clone was seen more than once but under ten times. The chain couples TRBV30 to TRBJ1-2; 8 bases map to TRBD1. The CDR3 has 13 residues. With V trimmed by 8 bases and J by 4 bases, 9 bases remained unmatched. The V gene's germline CDR1 is GTSNPN and CDR2 SVGIG (reference sequence). The CDR3 spells CARHRDRPYGYTF. DNA of the CDR3: TGTGCCCGGCACCGGGACAGGCCCTATGGCTACACCTTC.

The chain is built from TRBV5-1 and TRBJ2-7; 10 nucleotides line up with TRBD1. The CDR3 runs to 15 residues. The junction had 7 bases not matched to a gene; V was cut back by 3 bases and J by 4 bases. Germline V gives CDR1 SGHRS, CDR2 YFSETQ. CDR3 amino acids: CASSYSGTGEYEQYF. CDR3 DNA sequence: TGCGCCAGCAGCTATTCCGGGACAGGGGAATACGAGCAGTACTTC.

V and J are TRBV4-1 and TRBJ1-5; the D gene is possibly TRBD1 (5 bases). Germline V CDR1 and CDR2: MGHRA, YSYEKL. The CDR3 is made up of 17 amino acids. Trimming left V 0 bases short and J 1 base short, with 13 bases between. CDR3 nucleotide sequence: TGCGCCAGCAGCCAAGATGGCGGTTGGGGCAGCAATCAGCCCCAGCATTTT. Its protein product is CASSQDGGWGSNQPQHF.

The J gene is TRBJ2-2, the V gene TRBV10-2; possibly TRBD2 for D (6 bases). The ends were cut back, 11 bases at V and 0 bases at J, with 28 bases in the middle. Germline lookup yields CDR1 WSHSY and CDR2 SAAADI. The CDR3 sequence is 19 residues long. The CDR3 loop is CAGLPQIFFGGANTGELFF. The CDR3, as DNA: TGCGCCGGCCTCCCCCAAATATTCTTTGGCGGGGCGAACACCGGGGAGCTGTTTTTT.

This rearrangement joins TRBV3-1 (or the pseudogene TRBV3-2) to TRBJ1-3, with D maybe TRBD1 (6 bases). The CDR3 sequence is 14 residues long. Germline values: CDR1 LGHDT, CDR2 YNNKEL (reference sequence). The ends were cut back, 6 bases at V and 2 bases at J, with 11 bases in the middle. The CDR3 DNA is TGTGCCAGCAGATCTACAGGGACTGGAAACACCATATATTTT. Encoded protein: CASRSTGTGNTIYF.

J is TRBJ2-2 and V is TRBV19; possible D gene TRBD2, 7 bases. CDR3 length: 16 amino acids. Trimming left V 9 bases short and J 1 base short, with 18 bases between. The V gene's germline CDR1 is LNHDA and CDR2 SQIVND (reference sequence). The CDR3 DNA reads as TGTGCCAGCAAGAACGCCGGGGGGCTGAACACCGGGGAGCTGTTTTTT. Protein product: CASKNAGGLNTGELFF.

The chain joins TRBV12-3 or TRBV12-4 to TRBJ2-1; D gene uncertain. The CDR3 consists of 13 residues. V gave up 1 base and J gave up 5 bases, with 6 bases separating them. The CDR3 spells CASSLGQNNEQFF. In DNA, the CDR3 is TGTGCCAGCAGTTTAGGGCAAAACAATGAGCAGTTCTTC.

The rearrangement uses TRBV5-4 and TRBJ2-2, with D hard to call. The V end was cut by 5 bases, the J end by 4 bases, with 9 bases between. The CDR3 extends over 13 amino acids. Germline lookup yields CDR1 SGHNT and CDR2 YYREEE (reference sequence). This chain's CDR3 is CASRARSTGELFF. The CDR3 nucleotides read TGTGCCAGCAGGGCGAGGAGCACCGGGGAGCTGTTTTTT.

This clone was counted only a few times. The chain couples TRBV2 to TRBJ1-2; 8 nucleotides line up with TRBD1. The CDR3 consists of 14 residues. From germline, CDR1 is SNHLY and CDR2 FYNNEI. The V gene end was trimmed by 7 bases and the J gene end by 4 bases; junction bases not matched to a gene: 8. The CDR3 DNA sequence: TGTGCCAGCACTTCCGGGACAGGCATCTATGGCTACACCTTC. Translation gives CASTSGTGIYGYTF.

The chain has TRBV3-1 (or the pseudogene TRBV3-2) and TRBJ1-1; 7 bases map to TRBD1. The V and J ends lost 1 base and 4 bases, in that order; junction bases with no gene match: 6. The CDR3 is 15 amino acids. Germline assignment: CDR1 LGHDT and CDR2 YNNKEL (reference sequence). CDR3 bases: TGTGCCAGCAGCCAAGGGCTTGCAGGGGGCACTGAAGCTTTCTTT. Its protein is CASSQGLAGGTEAFF.

The V gene is TRBV24-1, the J gene TRBJ1-4, with 7 bases fitting TRBD1. The CDR3 contains 17 residues. J was trimmed by 5 bases and V by 3 bases; bases with no gene match: 11. From germline, CDR1 is KGHDR and CDR2 SFDVKD. This CDR3 is CATSDTDRDSGNEKLFF. The CDR3 DNA is TGTGCCACCAGTGATACGGACCGGGACAGCGGGAATGAAAAACTGTTTTTT.

The chain has TRBV5-1 and TRBJ2-7; 7 nucleotides line up with TRBD2. Per the germline V gene, CDR1 is SGHRS and CDR2 is YFSETQ. V was pared by 4 bases and J by 3 bases, with 10 bases of the junction left unmatched. CDR3 size: 15 residues. Written as DNA, the CDR3 is TGCGCCAGCAGCCTTCCGATGGGGGAGGGCTACGAGCAGTACTTC. Its protein product is CASSLPMGEGYEQYF.

V and J are TRBV5-1 and TRBJ2-4; the D gene is possibly TRBD2 (5 bases). This CDR3 has 16 amino acids. Trimming pared 1 base from V and 0 bases from J, leaving 11 bases between. Germline CDR1 reads SGHRS; CDR2 reads YFSETQ. The CDR3 DNA is TGCGCCAGCAGCTTGCCCGGGGTTCTAGCCAAAAACATTCAGTACTTC. Protein product: CASSLPGVLAKNIQYF.

The chain recombines TRBV28 with TRBJ2-7, with a weak D call TRBD2 (6 bases). The germline V gene has CDR1 MDHEN and CDR2 SYDVKM. This CDR3 comprises 17 residues. Deletions cut 6 bases from V and 0 bases from J, with 21 bases between. CDR3 nucleotide sequence: TGTGCCAGCAGCCCCGGACCGGGGCGGGGAGTCTCCTACGAGCAGTACTTC. Residues: CASSPGPGRGVSYEQYF.

The chain employs TRBV24-1 and TRBJ1-5; 7 bases line up with TRBD1. The CDR3 totals 18 residues. With V trimmed by 1 base and J by 4 bases, 12 bases remained unmatched. The germline CDR1 and CDR2 sequences are KGHDR and SFDVKD. The CDR3 spells CATSDFKGAGIGNQPQHF. In DNA, the CDR3 is TGTGCCACCAGTGATTTTAAGGGGGCCGGGATCGGGAATCAGCCCCAGCATTTT.

This chain uses TRBV27 with TRBJ1-6; weak D call: TRBD1 (6 bases). Germline lookup yields CDR1 MNHEY and CDR2 SMNVEV (reference sequence). The CDR3 has 15 amino acids. The ends were cut back, 3 bases at V and 5 bases at J, with 11 bases in the middle. CDR3 in DNA: TGTGCCAGCAGTTTCTTAGGACAGAATAATTCACCCCTCCACTTT. Translation gives CASSFLGQNNSPLHF.

The chain links TRBV11-2 to TRBJ1-1; no definite D call. Trimming stripped 5 bases from V and 0 bases from J, with 7 bases between. Germline CDR1 and CDR2: SGHAT and FQNNGV. There are 13 residues in the CDR3. CDR3 nucleotides: TGTGCCAGCAGCCCCCACTTGAACACTGAAGCTTTCTTT. Its protein product is CASSPHLNTEAFF.

V usage is TRBV5-5 and J usage is TRBJ1-2, with D possibly TRBD1 on 5 matching bases. Per the germline V gene, CDR1 is SGHKS and CDR2 is YYEKEE (reference sequence). Trimming cost V 0 bases and J 8 bases, with 11 bases left between them. This CDR3 has 13 residues. CDR3 region: CASSLGQPYGYTF. Here the CDR3 DNA reads TGTGCCAGCAGCTTGGGACAGCCCTACGGCTACACCTTC.